This T cell receptor (beta chain) was identified during a study of technical replicates of blood from a handful of donors. Libraries were prepared by immunoSEQ multiplex PCR; TCRdb keeps only in-frame clonotypes and omits some of them. The sample holds around 80,000 clones, roughly 98% seen once. Trimming stripped 2 bases from V and 4 bases from J, with 12 bases between. This CDR3 contains 14 residues. Germline-derived CDR1 and CDR2 are SEHNR and FQNEAQ (reference sequence). The receptor comes from a human donor in good health. The rearrangement uses TRBV7-9 and TRBJ2-7; D is ambiguous. The sequenced material came from T cells isolated from PBMCs. The CDR3 loop is CASSLNFQEYEQYF. The CDR3 nucleotides read TGTGCCAGCAGCTTAAATTTTCAGGAATACGAGCAGTACTTC.